The 8 T cell receptor beta chains below come from one sample, sequenced in a study of OX40 agonist ivuxolimab in advanced cancers. Produced via immunoSEQ multiplex PCR; TCRdb's table is partial and in-frame only. The data show 70,000 or so clones, around 91% seen once. The sequencing used CD4+ or CD8+ T cells sorted from blood, collected in a trial of the OX40 agonist ivuxolimab. Receptors were obtained from an adult with an advanced solid tumor such as melanoma, head and neck, liver or kidney cancer.

The chain carries TRBV28 and TRBJ1-5; no firm D call. Looked up from germline, CDR1 is MDHEN and CDR2 is SYDVKM. Trimming stripped 10 bases from V and 2 bases from J, with 9 bases between. There are 12 residues in the CDR3. The CDR3 reads CATRVGNQPQHF. CDR3 nucleotide sequence: TGTGCCACCCGGGTGGGCAATCAGCCCCAGCATTTT.

The chain carries TRBV11-3 and TRBJ2-1; D is uncertain. V gave up 0 bases and J gave up 7 bases, with 10 bases separating them. CDR1 is SGHNT and CDR2 is YENEEA in the germline V gene. This CDR3 region has 14 residues. The CDR3 sequence: CASSLEALSNEQFF. The CDR3 coding sequence is TGTGCCAGCAGCTTAGAAGCCCTGTCTAATGAGCAGTTCTTC.

CDR3 sequence: CASSLGHGYTF. CDR3 bases: TGTGCCAGCAGTCTTGGACACGGCTACACCTTC. The rearrangement links TRBV6-5 to TRBJ1-2, with D possibly matching TRBD1 (5 bases). The germline CDR1 and CDR2 sequences are MNHEY and SVGAGI. This CDR3 is 11 amino acids long. The V gene lost 5 bases and the J gene lost 8 bases, with 9 bases spanning the gap.

J is TRBJ2-3 and V is TRBV11-2; D is ambiguous. The V end lost 5 bases, the J end lost 0 bases, and 21 bases lay between the germline ends. The germline CDR1 and CDR2 sequences are SGHAT and FQNNGV. CDR3 length: 18 residues. This chain's CDR3 is CASSQRLGAETSTDTQYF. CDR3 coding DNA: TGTGCCAGCAGCCAACGTCTGGGCGCGGAGACTAGCACAGATACGCAGTATTTT.

This clone was observed a handful of times. The chain links TRBV6-5 to TRBJ1-5; 7 bases fit TRBD1. This CDR3 contains 15 residues. CDR1 is MNHEY, CDR2 SVGAGI, per germline. J lost 3 bases, V lost 6 bases, and 8 bases had no gene match. Here the CDR3 DNA reads TGTGCCAGCAGGCCGGCGGGACAGTACAATCAGCCCCAGCATTTT. As protein: CASRPAGQYNQPQHF.

This chain uses TRBV9 with TRBJ2-2; D may be TRBD1 (6 bases). Per germline, CDR1 SGDLS and CDR2 YYNGEE. V lost 3 bases and J lost 4, with 10 bases in between. CDR3 length: 14 residues. The CDR3 protein is CASSDRVGTGELFF. Written as DNA, the CDR3 is TGTGCCAGCAGCGACAGGGTGGGCACCGGGGAGCTGTTTTTT.

The CDR3 is CASSRSRAQETQYF. CDR3 DNA: TGTGCCAGCAGCCGATCTAGGGCCCAAGAGACCCAGTACTTC. The genes are TRBV7-9 and TRBJ2-5, with D unclear. Germline V gene data show CDR1 as SEHNR and CDR2 as FQNEAQ (reference sequence). Trimming pared 5 bases from V and 1 base from J, leaving 11 bases between. This CDR3 contains 14 residues. Variable domain in full (rest from reference TRBV7-9 and TRBJ2-5): DTGVSQNPRHKITKRGQNVTFRCDPISEHNRLYWYRQTLGQGPEFLTYFQNEAQLEKSRLLSDRFSAERPKGSFSTLEIQRTEQGDSAMYLCASSRSRAQETQYFGPGTRLLVL.

The chain is built from TRBV2 and TRBJ2-4; D gene unclear. The length of the CDR3 is 14 residues. Trimming took off 9 bases at V and 8 bases at J, with 20 bases between the two ends. Germline loops: CDR1 SNHLY, CDR2 FYNNEI. CDR3: CASGSTPTWDIQYF. The DNA for the CDR3 is TGTGCCAGTGGGTCAACACCGACTTGGGACATTCAGTACTTC.